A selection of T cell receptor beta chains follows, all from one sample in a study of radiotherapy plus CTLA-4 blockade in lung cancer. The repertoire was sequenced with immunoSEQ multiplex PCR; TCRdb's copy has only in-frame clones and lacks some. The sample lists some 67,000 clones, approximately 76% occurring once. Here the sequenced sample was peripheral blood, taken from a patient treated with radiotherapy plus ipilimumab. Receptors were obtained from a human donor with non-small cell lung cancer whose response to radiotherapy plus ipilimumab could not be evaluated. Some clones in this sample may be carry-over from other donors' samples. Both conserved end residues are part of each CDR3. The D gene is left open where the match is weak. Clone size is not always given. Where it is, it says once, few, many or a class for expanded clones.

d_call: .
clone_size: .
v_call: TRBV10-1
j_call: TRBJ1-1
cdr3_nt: TGCGCCAGCAAAAATTTAGGAGAGGTGAACACTGAAGCTTTCTTT
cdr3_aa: CASKNLGEVNTEAFF

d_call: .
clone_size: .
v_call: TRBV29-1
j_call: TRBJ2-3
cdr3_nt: TGCAGCGGCCGAGAAGATACGCAGTATTTT
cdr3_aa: CSGREDTQYF

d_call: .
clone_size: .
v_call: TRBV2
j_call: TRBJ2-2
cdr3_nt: TGTGCCAGCGAGATGACAGGGAACACCGGGGAGCTGTTTTTT
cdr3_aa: CASEMTGNTGELFF

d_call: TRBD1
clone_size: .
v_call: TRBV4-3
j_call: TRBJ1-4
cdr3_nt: TGCGCCAGCAGCCAAGGGACAGGGGGCATGAATGAAAAACTGTTTTTT
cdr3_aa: CASSQGTGGMNEKLFF

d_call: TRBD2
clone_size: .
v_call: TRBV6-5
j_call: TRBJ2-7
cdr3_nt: TGTGCCAGCAGTTACCCGGGGGGCTCCTACGAGCAGTACTTC
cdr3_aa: CASSYPGGSYEQYF

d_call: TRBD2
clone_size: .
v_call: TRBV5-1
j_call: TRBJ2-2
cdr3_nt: TGCGCCAGCAGCTCTCTAGCGGGGGGGAACACCGGGGAGCTGTTTTTT
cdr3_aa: CASSSLAGGNTGELFF

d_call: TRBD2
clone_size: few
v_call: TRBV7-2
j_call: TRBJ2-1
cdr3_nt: TGTGCCAGCAGCTTAGGGCCCACTAGCGGGGGGGCCAATGAGCAGTTCTTC
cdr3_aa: CASSLGPTSGGANEQFF

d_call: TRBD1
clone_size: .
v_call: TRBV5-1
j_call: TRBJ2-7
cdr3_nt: TGCGCCAGCAGCTCGGGACAGGGCGAGCAGTACTTC
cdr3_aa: CASSSGQGEQYF

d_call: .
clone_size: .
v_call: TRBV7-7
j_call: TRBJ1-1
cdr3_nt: TGTGCTAGCAGCTTAACAGATAACACTGAAGCTTTCTTT
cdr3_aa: CASSLTDNTEAFF

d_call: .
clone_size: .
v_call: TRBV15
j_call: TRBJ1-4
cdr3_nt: TGTGCCACCAGCAGTCTGCGGGGGCTCGGAGAAAAACTGTTTTTT
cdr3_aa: CATSSLRGLGEKLFF

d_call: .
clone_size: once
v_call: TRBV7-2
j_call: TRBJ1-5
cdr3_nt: TGTGCCAGCAGCCCTAGCCCGGGAGGCCCACGGCCCCAGCATTTT
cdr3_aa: CASSPSPGGPRPQHF

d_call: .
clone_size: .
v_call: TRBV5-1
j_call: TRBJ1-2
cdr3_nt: TGCGCCAGCAGCTTGGGTCAGATCCCTAACTATGGCTACACCTTC
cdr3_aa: CASSLGQIPNYGYTF

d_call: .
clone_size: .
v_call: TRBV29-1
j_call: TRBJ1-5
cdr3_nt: TGCAGCGACGAAGGCGACAGGCATCAGCCCCAGCATTTT
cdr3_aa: CSDEGDRHQPQHF

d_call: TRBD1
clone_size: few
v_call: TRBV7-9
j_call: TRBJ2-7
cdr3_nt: TGTGCCAGCAGCCGAGGGGACAGCTCCTACGAGCAGTACTTC
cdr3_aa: CASSRGDSSYEQYF

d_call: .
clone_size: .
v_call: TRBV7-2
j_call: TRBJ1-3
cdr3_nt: TGTGCCAGCAGCTTAGTAGCAGGGGGAAACACCATATATTTT
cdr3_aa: CASSLVAGGNTIYF

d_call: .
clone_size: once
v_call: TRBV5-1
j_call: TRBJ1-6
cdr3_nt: TGCGCCAGCAGCTTCGGTAGCATCAGCTCCTATAATTCACCCCTCCACTTT
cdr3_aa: CASSFGSISSYNSPLHF

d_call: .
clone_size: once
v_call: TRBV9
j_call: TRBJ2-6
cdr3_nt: TGTGCCTCAGAGACAGAGCCTGGGGCCAACGTCCTGACTTTC
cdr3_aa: CASETEPGANVLTF

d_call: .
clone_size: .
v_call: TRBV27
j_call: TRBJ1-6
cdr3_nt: TGTGCCAGCAGTTTAATCGGGACACCAAATTCACCCCTCCACTTT
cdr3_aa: CASSLIGTPNSPLHF

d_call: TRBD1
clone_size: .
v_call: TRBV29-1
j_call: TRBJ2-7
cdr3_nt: TGCAGCGTCGGACAGGGAAGGTACGAGCAGTACTTC
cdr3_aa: CSVGQGRYEQYF

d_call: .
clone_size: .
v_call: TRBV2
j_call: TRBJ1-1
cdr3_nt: TGTGCCAGCCGGCGAGGGGGGGCAAACACTGAAGCTTTCTTT
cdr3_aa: CASRRGGANTEAFF

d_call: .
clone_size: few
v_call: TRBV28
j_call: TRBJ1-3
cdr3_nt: TGTGCCAGCAGTTTGGTCCGGGATTTGAGGATGACCTCTGGAAACACCATATATTTT
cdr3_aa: CASSLVRDLRMTSGNTIYF

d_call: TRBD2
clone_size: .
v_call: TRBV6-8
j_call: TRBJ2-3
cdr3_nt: TGTGCCAGCAGTTACGACACTGGACTAGCGGGGCTGGATACGCAGTATTTT
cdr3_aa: CASSYDTGLAGLDTQYF

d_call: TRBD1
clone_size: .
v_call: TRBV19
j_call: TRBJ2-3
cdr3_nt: TGTGCCAGTAGTATACGACAGGGCTCAGATACGCAGTATTTT
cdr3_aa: CASSIRQGSDTQYF

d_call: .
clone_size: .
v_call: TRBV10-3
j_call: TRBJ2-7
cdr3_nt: TGTGCCATCAGTGAGTCCGACATCTCCTACGAGCAGTACTTC
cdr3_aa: CAISESDISYEQYF

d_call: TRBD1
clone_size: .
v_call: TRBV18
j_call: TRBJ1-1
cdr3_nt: TGTGCCAGCTCACCCGTCCCGGGACAGGGGGCGACTGAAGCTTTCTTT
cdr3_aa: CASSPVPGQGATEAFF

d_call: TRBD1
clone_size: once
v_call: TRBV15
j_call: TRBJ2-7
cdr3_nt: TGTGCCACCAGCAGAGGTCTTACCGGGACAGGGGACGAGCAGTACTTC
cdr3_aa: CATSRGLTGTGDEQYF

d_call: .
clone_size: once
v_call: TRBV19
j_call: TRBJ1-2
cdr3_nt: TGTGCCAGTAGTATCCACGGTGGCTACACCTTC
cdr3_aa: CASSIHGGYTF

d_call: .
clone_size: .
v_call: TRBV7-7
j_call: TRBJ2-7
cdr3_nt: TGTGCTAGCAGCCCCCGAAGGGGGGGTGAGCAGTACTTC
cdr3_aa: CASSPRRGGEQYF

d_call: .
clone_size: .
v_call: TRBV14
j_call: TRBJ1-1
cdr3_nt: TGTGCCAGCAGCCCTAATGAAGCTTTCTTT
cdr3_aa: CASSPNEAFF

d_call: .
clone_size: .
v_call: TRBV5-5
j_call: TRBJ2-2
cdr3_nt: TGTGCCAGCAGCTTGGCAACGCTGGGAGCGCTCACCGGGGAGCTGTTTTTT
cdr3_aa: CASSLATLGALTGELFF

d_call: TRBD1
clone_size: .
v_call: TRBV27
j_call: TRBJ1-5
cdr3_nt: TGTGCCAGCAGTTCTTCTACCTCGTACAGGGGACGGAATCAGCCCCAGCATTTT
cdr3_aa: CASSSSTSYRGRNQPQHF